Following are 32 T cell receptor beta chains from one sample sequenced in a study of cytomegalovirus exposure and HLA in healthy donors. A multiplex PCR was run with 60 Vbeta primers and 13 Jbeta primers. The repertoire was sequenced with immunoSEQ multiplex PCR; TCRdb's copy has only in-frame clones and lacks some. The table has 150,000 to 180,000 clones, around 79% seen once; the top ten hold about 3%. Sequences were obtained from PBMCs. These receptors all come from a man in his late teens or twenties in good health and CMV-seronegative.

This sequence joins TRBV5-1 and TRBJ1-1; 7 positions match TRBD1. J was trimmed by 3 bases and V by 1 base; bases with no gene match: 6. The CDR3 totals 15 residues. Germline V gene sequence: CDR1 SGHRS, CDR2 YFSETQ. CDR3 in amino acids: CASSLRGGADTEAFF. CDR3 nucleotide sequence: TGCGCCAGCAGCTTGAGAGGGGGCGCGGACACTGAAGCTTTCTTT.

The chain combines TRBV19 with TRBJ1-5; 9 bases agree with TRBD1. The CDR3 covers 15 residues. Losses at the gene ends were 3 bases for V and 7 bases for J; bases not matched to a gene: 7. Germline-derived CDR1 and CDR2 are LNHDA and SQIVND (reference sequence). CDR3 in amino acids: CASSITQGAGQPQHF. In DNA, the CDR3 is TGTGCCAGTAGTATCACACAGGGGGCAGGACAGCCCCAGCATTTT.

In its sample, this clone was seen once. The V call is TRBV5-1, the J call TRBJ1-1; D unresolved. The CDR3 has 12 residues. In germline, CDR1 is SGHRS, CDR2 YFSETQ. Trimming stripped 0 bases from V and 10 bases from J, with 10 bases between. This CDR3 is CASSLDGEGAFF. The CDR3 bases are TGCGCCAGCAGCTTGGATGGAGAGGGAGCTTTCTTT.

This clone has a single count. The rearrangement uses TRBV19 and TRBJ2-2, with D maybe TRBD1 (5 bases). Per germline, CDR1 LNHDA and CDR2 SQIVND (reference sequence). This CDR3 is built from 16 residues. Between the trimmed V and J ends, which lost 5 bases and 0 bases, there was a span of 13 bases. CDR3 in amino acids: CASSPGARANTGELFF. DNA for the CDR3: TGTGCCAGTAGTCCCGGCGCCAGGGCGAACACCGGGGAGCTGTTTTTT.

Note on this clone: This same CDR3 is encoded by further DNA sequences in the sample. The CDR3 nucleotides read TGTGCCAGTAGTCTATATTCGACAGGGGGCACTGAAGCTTTCTTT. Its translation is CASSLYSTGGTEAFF. This sequence joins TRBV19 and TRBJ1-1, with 9 bases lining up with TRBD1. After removal of 5 bases from V and 4 bases from J, the junction contained 8 bases not matched to a gene. This CDR3 contains 15 residues. From germline, CDR1 is LNHDA and CDR2 SQIVND (reference sequence).

This clone has a single count. The chain couples TRBV28 to TRBJ1-1; no reliable D call. From germline, CDR1 is MDHEN and CDR2 SYDVKM. This CDR3 contains 12 residues. V dropped 7 bases and J dropped 3 bases, with 9 bases sitting between them. The CDR3 region has the DNA TGTGCCAGCAAAGAGGGTGACACTGAAGCTTTCTTT. Translating it yields CASKEGDTEAFF.

This clone was detected once. This chain uses TRBV7-2 with TRBJ2-1, with 13 nucleotides matching TRBD2. V trimming: 5 bases; J trimming: 4 bases; junction bases outside the gene matches: 2. The CDR3 is 15 residues long. Germline CDR1 SGHTA, CDR2 FQGNSA. The CDR3 protein is CASSPTSGGYNEQFF. The CDR3 DNA follows: TGTGCCAGCAGCCCGACTAGCGGGGGGTACAATGAGCAGTTCTTC.

This clone was observed once. The chain carries TRBV5-1 and TRBJ2-1; the match to TRBD2 covers 9 bases. Germline values: CDR1 SGHRS, CDR2 YFSETQ. The trim removed 1 base at V and 2 bases at J, leaving 4 bases unmatched. CDR3 size: 16 residues. DNA for the CDR3: TGCGCCAGCAGCTTGAGGACTAGCGAAGCCTACAATGAGCAGTTCTTC. Translated: CASSLRTSEAYNEQFF.

The chain combines TRBV29-1 with TRBJ1-2; D might be TRBD1 (6 bases). Germline V gives CDR1 SQVTM, CDR2 ANQGSEA. The length of the CDR3 is 12 residues. V was clipped by 1 base and J by 8 bases, with 11 bases between them. CDR3 in amino acids: CSVEVGRGGYTF. The CDR3 nucleotides are TGCAGCGTTGAAGTCGGCAGGGGCGGCTACACCTTC. The whole variable domain, remainder taken from reference TRBV29-1 and TRBJ1-2, is SAVISQKPSRDICQRGTSLTIQCQVDSQVTMMFWYRQQPGQSLTLIATANQGSEATYESGFVIDKFPISRPNLTFSTLTVSNMSPEDSSIYLCSVEVGRGGYTFGSGTRLTVV.

The genes are TRBV7-2 and TRBJ1-5; 7 bases fit TRBD1. CDR1 is SGHTA, CDR2 FQGNSA, per germline. This CDR3 has 16 amino acids. The ends lost 6 bases at V and 1 base at J; junction bases unmatched: 9. CDR3 in DNA: TGTGCCAGCAGTTTACAGGGGTTAGGGAGCAATCAGCCCCAGCATTTT. This codes for CASSLQGLGSNQPQHF.

The J gene is TRBJ1-2, the V gene TRBV10-1; no clear D gene. The CDR3 runs 13 residues. V was clipped by 2 bases and J by 5 bases, with 9 bases between them. Germline V gives CDR1 WNHNN, CDR2 SYGVQD (reference sequence). CDR3 in amino acids: CASSEGPRYGYTF. CDR3 sequence (DNA): TGCGCCAGCAGTGAGGGTCCTCGGTATGGCTACACCTTC.

The chain employs TRBV19 and TRBJ2-3; tentatively, D is TRBD1 (6 bases). V lost 9 bases and J lost 0, with 10 bases in between. Germline V CDR1 and CDR2: LNHDA, SQIVND (reference sequence). The CDR3 runs 13 residues. The CDR3 region has the DNA TGTGCCAGCAGGGGTGCTAGCACAGATACGCAGTATTTT. Translation gives CASRGASTDTQYF.

The chain combines TRBV27 with TRBJ1-4; a weak D match, TRBD1 (5 bases). CDR3 length: 17 residues. The V end lost 0 bases, the J end lost 1 base, and 12 bases lay between the germline ends. Germline V gene lookup returns CDR1 MNHEY and CDR2 SMNVEV (reference sequence). The DNA for the CDR3 is TGTGCCAGCAGTTTATCGGCGGGGGGTGGAACTAATGAAAAACTGTTTTTT. Protein: CASSLSAGGGTNEKLFF.

Only a few counts were recorded for this clone. The V call is TRBV10-3, the J call TRBJ2-1, with 8 bases that match TRBD1. The J segment lost 15 bases and the V segment lost 2 bases, leaving 3 bases of the junction unmatched. The CDR3 is made up of 11 amino acids. The V gene's germline CDR1 is ENHRY and CDR2 SYGVKD. CDR3 DNA: TGTGCCATCAGTGAGGGACAGGGTCCGTTCTTC. The encoded protein is CAISEGQGPFF.

The rearrangement uses TRBV27 and TRBJ1-1; 7 nucleotides line up with TRBD1. Unmatched junction bases numbered 3, after V lost 8 bases and J lost 0 bases. This CDR3 is 13 amino acids long. CDR1 is MNHEY, CDR2 SMNVEV, per germline (reference sequence). The CDR3 DNA sequence: TGTGCCAGCCAACAGGGGATGAACACTGAAGCTTTCTTT. The encoded protein is CASQQGMNTEAFF.

The chain uses TRBV7-6 and TRBJ1-1, with D possibly TRBD1 on 5 matching bases. V lost 6 bases and J 8 bases, leaving 16 bases between the germline ends. The CDR3 has 13 residues. Germline V gene lookup returns CDR1 SGHVS and CDR2 FNYEAQ. CDR3 residues: CASRPSLGAEAFF. The DNA of the CDR3 is TGTGCCAGCAGACCCTCGCTAGGGGCCGAAGCTTTCTTT.

This chain uses TRBV18 with TRBJ1-3; the D is unclear. V gave up 0 bases and J gave up 10 bases, with 13 bases separating them. The CDR3 loop spans 14 amino acids. CDR1 and CDR2 (germline): KGHSH, LQKENI. The CDR3, as DNA: TGTGCCAGCTCACCACCGAGGCTTCTAGCAACCATATATTTT. Protein: CASSPPRLLATIYF. Variable domain in full (rest from reference TRBV18 and TRBJ1-3): NAGVMQNPRHLVRRRGQEARLRCSPMKGHSHVYWYRQLPEEGLKFMVYLQKENIIDESGMPKERFSAEFPKEGPSILRIQQVVRGDSAAYFCASSPPRLLATIYFGEGSWLTVV.

The chain employs TRBV7-9 and TRBJ1-4; D is undetermined. V lost 5 bases and J 3 bases, leaving 13 bases between the germline ends. In germline, CDR1 is SEHNR, CDR2 FQNEAQ (reference sequence). The CDR3 consists of 15 residues. CDR3 in DNA: TGTGCCAGCAGCGACCCGGGGATGGCTAATGAAAAACTGTTTTTT. This encodes CASSDPGMANEKLFF.

The CDR3 DNA reads as TGTGCCAGCAGTGAAGGGGAGAACACTGAAGCTTTCTTT. This codes for CASSEGENTEAFF. V is TRBV6-5 and J is TRBJ1-1; D perhaps matches TRBD1 (5 bases). Per germline, CDR1 MNHEY and CDR2 SVGAGI. CDR3 length equals 13 residues. The germline V and J ends were trimmed by 5 bases and 1 base, with 8 bases remaining between them.

The J gene is TRBJ1-4, the V gene TRBV11-2; 12 bases map to TRBD1. V lost 3 bases and J lost 5; bases outside the gene matches: 13. CDR1 SGHAT and CDR2 FQNNGV come from the germline V gene. The CDR3 loop spans 19 amino acids. CDR3 DNA sequence: TGTGCCAGCAGCTTTGGGGGACAGGGGGCGTTTGCCCACAATGAAAAACTGTTTTTT. Amino acid sequence: CASSFGGQGAFAHNEKLFF.

The gene calls are TRBV4-1 and TRBJ2-7, with 7 nucleotides matching TRBD2. Per the germline V gene, CDR1 is MGHRA and CDR2 is YSYEKL. V lost 0 bases to trimming and J lost 2 bases; unmatched junction nucleotides: 7. This CDR3 comprises 16 residues. CDR3: CASSQDPGEGTYEQYF. The CDR3 coding sequence is TGCGCCAGCAGCCAAGATCCCGGGGAGGGAACCTACGAGCAGTACTTC.

Only a few counts were recorded for this clone. The chain couples TRBV6-5 to TRBJ1-1; TRBD1 is a possible D gene (6 bases). Trimming left V 0 bases short and J 5 bases short, with 10 bases between. Germline lookup yields CDR1 MNHEY and CDR2 SVGAGI. CDR3 length: 14 amino acids. CDR3: CASSYSDRTTEAFF. CDR3 bases: TGTGCCAGCAGTTACTCTGACAGGACGACTGAAGCTTTCTTT.

The chain has TRBV10-1 and TRBJ2-7; 11 bases are a match to TRBD1. V dropped 1 base and J dropped 3; count of bases not matched to a gene: 11. The CDR3 length is 18 residues. The V gene's germline CDR1 is WNHNN and CDR2 SYGVQD (reference sequence). Here the CDR3 DNA reads TGCGCCAGCAGTGAGTTATGTTCGAGGACAGGGGGCAACTACGAGCAGTACTTC. The encoded protein is CASSELCSRTGGNYEQYF.

V is TRBV5-1 and J is TRBJ1-1; TRBD1 agrees at 7 bases. After removal of 4 bases from V and 1 base from J, the junction contained 7 bases not matched to a gene. CDR1 is SGHRS and CDR2 is YFSETQ in the germline V gene. This CDR3 has 15 residues. CDR3 sequence: CASSISAGGNTEAFF. The CDR3 region has the DNA TGCGCCAGCAGCATCTCGGCAGGGGGGAACACTGAAGCTTTCTTT.

This clone showed up just once. The rearrangement uses TRBV11-2 and TRBJ1-6, with a weak D call TRBD1 (5 bases). Trimming shortened V by 4 bases and J by 9 bases, and 16 bases separated the two germline ends. Looked up from germline, CDR1 is SGHAT and CDR2 is FQNNGV. The CDR3 has 15 amino acids. CDR3 region: CASSSGGGIGSPLHF. In nucleotides, the CDR3 is TGTGCCAGCAGCTCAGGCGGGGGAATAGGTTCACCCCTCCACTTT.

The chain uses TRBV6-1 and TRBJ1-4; D is undetermined. The CDR3 has 15 residues. The V gene's germline CDR1 is MNHNS and CDR2 SASEGT. Deletions cut 4 bases from V and 3 bases from J, with 12 bases between. CDR3 nucleotide sequence: TGTGCCAGCAGTGGCCGGGATGGTGCTAATGAAAAACTGTTTTTT. It yields the protein CASSGRDGANEKLFF.

This clone was picked up a small number of times. V gene TRBV4-2 combines with J gene TRBJ2-7; D is perhaps TRBD2 (6 bases). Germline V gene data show CDR1 as LGHNA and CDR2 as YNFKEQ. The CDR3 is 16 amino acids. V gave up 5 bases and J gave up 2 bases, with 19 bases separating them. CDR3 residues: CASSAFGGGTTYEQYV. The CDR3 nucleotides are TGTGCCAGCAGCGCTTTTGGGGGAGGAACGACCTACGAGCAGTACGTC.

This clone has just a few counts. Its ends do not fully match the called genes, so a read error is possible. The V gene is TRBV7-8, the J gene TRBJ2-6, with D maybe TRBD2 (6 bases). The CDR3 has 17 residues. Germline-derived CDR1 and CDR2 are SGHVS and FQNEAQ. The CDR3 bases are TGTGCCAGCAGCTCCCTGGGGGGTCGCTCTGGGGCCAACGGCCTGACTTTC. It specifies CASSSLGGRSGANGLTF.

The rearrangement joins TRBV5-1 to TRBJ2-5; 8 nucleotides align to TRBD2. Germline CDR1 SGHRS, CDR2 YFSETQ. V lost 0 bases, J lost 1 base, and 8 bases stayed unmatched. There are 17 residues in the CDR3. Here the CDR3 DNA reads TGCGCCAGCAGCTTGGCGGATAGCGGGGTGCTCCAAGAGACCCAGTACTTC. This translates into CASSLADSGVLQETQYF.

The chain combines TRBV10-3 with TRBJ2-2, with D tentatively TRBD2 (5 bases). V was trimmed by 4 bases and J by 0 bases, leaving 9 bases between them. Germline V lookup: CDR1 ENHRY, CDR2 SYGVKD. There are 15 residues in the CDR3. In nucleotides, the CDR3 is TGTGCCATCAGTGTGAAGGAGGCGAACACCGGGGAGCTGTTTTTT. This codes for CAISVKEANTGELFF.

The J gene is TRBJ1-3, the V gene TRBV5-5; TRBD1 might be the D (6 bases). The CDR3 sequence is 15 residues long. Germline values: CDR1 SGHKS, CDR2 YYEKEE (reference sequence). V was clipped by 1 base and J by 3 bases, with 11 bases between them. CDR3 DNA sequence: TGTGCCAGCAGCTTGTACGGACAGAGTGGAAACACCATATATTTT. Encoded protein: CASSLYGQSGNTIYF. The whole variable domain, filled in from reference TRBV5-5 and TRBJ1-3, reads DAGVTQSPTHLIKTRGQQVTLRCSPISGHKSVSWYQQVLGQGPQFIFQYYEKEERGRGNFPDRFSARQFPNYSSELNVNALLLGDSALYLCASSLYGQSGNTIYFGEGSWLTVV.

The genes are TRBV7-9 and TRBJ1-3; tentatively, D is TRBD1 (5 bases). Trimming took 6 bases from V and 2 from J, leaving 17 bases between them. The CDR3 loop spans 16 amino acids. CDR1 and CDR2 from the germline V gene are SEHNR and FQNEAQ (reference sequence). The CDR3 nucleotides read TGTGCCAGCAGACCAGGGAACAGTGCTCCTGGAAACACCATATATTTT. Encoded protein: CASRPGNSAPGNTIYF.